This TCR beta chain was documented in a study of blood T cell repertoires in COVID-19. Across the whole study: Samples representing acute and convalescent COVID-19 were sourced from the United States, Italy and Spain.

Participants spanned ages about 18 to 95 years and resided in about two dozen US areas. Germline CDR1 reads SGHVS; CDR2 reads FQNEAQ. V lost 1 base and J lost 1, with 20 bases in between. There are 18 residues in the CDR3. As originally analysed: Amplification from reference gene primers served as the basis for estimated nucleated cell counts. TCRdb's table, derived via immunoSEQ multiplex PCR, lists solely in-frame clones and lacks some. V, J and clone size reflect that table, while D and trimming were determined from the DNA. The sample has approximately 140,000 clones, almost 85% seen once. The receptor was isolated from a woman in her 50s with acute COVID-19. The sample comprised PBMCs or T cells enriched from blood (not recorded which). The V and J genes are TRBV7-8 and TRBJ2-7; possible D gene TRBD1, 5 bases. CDR3 DNA sequence: TGTGCCAGCAGCTTAGTTCGCTCCAGGGCAATACCATCCTACGAGCAGTACTTC. As protein: CASSLVRSRAIPSYEQYF.